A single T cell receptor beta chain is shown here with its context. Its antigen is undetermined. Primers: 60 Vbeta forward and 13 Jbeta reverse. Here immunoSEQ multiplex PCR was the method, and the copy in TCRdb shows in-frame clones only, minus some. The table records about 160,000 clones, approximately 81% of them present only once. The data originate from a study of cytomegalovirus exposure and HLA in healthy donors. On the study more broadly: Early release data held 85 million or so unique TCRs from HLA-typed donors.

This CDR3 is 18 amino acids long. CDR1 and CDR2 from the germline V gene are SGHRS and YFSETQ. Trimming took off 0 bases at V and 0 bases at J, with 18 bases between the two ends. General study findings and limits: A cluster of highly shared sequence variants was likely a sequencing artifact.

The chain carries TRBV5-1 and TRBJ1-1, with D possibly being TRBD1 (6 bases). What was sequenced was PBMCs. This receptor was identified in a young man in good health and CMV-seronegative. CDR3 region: CASSLVGRGRAMNTEAFF. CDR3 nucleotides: TGCGCCAGCAGCTTGGTGGGCAGGGGCCGAGCCATGAACACTGAAGCTTTCTTT.